Listed here are 17 T cell receptor beta chains from one sample, sequenced in a study of shared clonotypes between healthy human individuals (dated by TCRdb to 2018 to 2020). CD8 naive samples were CD45RO-negative cells positively selected for CCR7, giving a CD45RA+CCR7+ population that excluded TemRA cells. Libraries were made using the immunoSEQ multiplex PCR assay. Entries here come from immuneACCESS through TCRdb and include only in-frame sequences with V and J called. Some clones fail to appear in such tables; in the studies checked, an unresolved V gene covers under half of the shortfall, and the cause of the remainder is unknown. The sample records fewer than 1 million clones, approximately 97% of which are singletons. The ten biggest clones cover over 0.2% of the sample. Sequenced: naive CD8+ T cells sorted from blood. The label giving this sample's cell subset or site can be read as: CD45RA+CCR7+. Source of these receptors: a man in his thirties or forties in good health.

The chain is built from TRBV6-1 and TRBJ2-7; D is unclear. With 7 bases removed from V and 7 bases from J, the gap between germline ends came to 17 bases. The CDR3 runs 13 residues. Germline V gene sequence: CDR1 MNHNS, CDR2 SASEGT. The CDR3 region is CASNAGTAWEQYF. CDR3 sequence (DNA): TGTGCCAGCAACGCCGGAACTGCGTGGGAGCAGTACTTC.

The chain combines TRBV30 with TRBJ2-7; no definite D call. Per the germline V gene, CDR1 is GTSNPN and CDR2 is SVGIG (reference sequence). This CDR3 is 13 amino acids long. V lost 0 bases, J lost 2 bases, and 8 bases lay in between. CDR3 protein: CAWSVHSTYEQYF. CDR3 DNA: TGTGCCTGGAGTGTTCACAGCACCTACGAGCAGTACTTC.

The V gene is TRBV2, the J gene TRBJ2-4; D call uncertain. The ends were cut back, 3 bases at V and 6 bases at J, with 15 bases in the middle. Germline CDR1 is SNHLY and CDR2 is FYNNEI. The CDR3 spans 15 residues. The CDR3 bases are TGTGCCAGCAGTGACGGTACCTTTCTTCCAAACATTCAGTACTTC. Translation: CASSDGTFLPNIQYF.

The J gene is TRBJ1-1, the V gene TRBV18; 11 bases align to TRBD1. CDR3 length: 15 residues. Germline trimming cut 5 bases from V and 5 bases from J; bases unmatched to any gene: 7. Germline-derived CDR1 and CDR2 are KGHSH and LQKENI. CDR3: CASSKEDRGRTEAFF. The DNA for the CDR3 is TGTGCCAGCTCAAAAGAGGACAGGGGGCGGACTGAAGCTTTCTTT.

The count of this clone is one. This chain links TRBV9 with TRBJ2-1; a possible D gene is TRBD1 (6 bases). V dropped 0 bases and J dropped 6 bases, with 13 bases sitting between them. The CDR3 has 15 residues. Germline CDR1 is SGDLS and CDR2 is YYNGEE. The CDR3 here is CASSVEGGSSNEQFF. As DNA, the CDR3 is TGTGCCAGCAGCGTAGAAGGGGGAAGTAGCAATGAGCAGTTCTTC.

The chain links TRBV28 to TRBJ2-1, with 14 positions matching TRBD2. This CDR3 has 15 residues. Germline CDR1 is MDHEN and CDR2 is SYDVKM. V shed 10 bases, J shed 8 bases, and the junction held 10 bases outside the gene matches. CDR3 bases: TGTGCCACCGCTCCGACTAGCGGGAGGGGGGATGAGCAGTTCTTC. Encoded protein: CATAPTSGRGDEQFF.

The chain recombines TRBV5-1 with TRBJ1-2; no definite D call. In germline, CDR1 is SGHRS, CDR2 YFSETQ. The CDR3 totals 16 residues. The V end was cut by 4 bases, the J end by 8 bases, with 24 bases between. Here the CDR3 reads CASSPEVGTPRGGYTF. The CDR3 DNA sequence: TGCGCCAGCAGCCCGGAGGTGGGCACCCCGCGTGGAGGCTACACCTTC.

The chain links TRBV7-9 to TRBJ2-7; D is perhaps TRBD1 or TRBD2 (6 bases each). Trimming took off 7 bases at V and 0 bases at J, with 10 bases between the two ends. The CDR3 totals 13 residues. Germline V gene lookup returns CDR1 SEHNR and CDR2 FQNEAQ (reference sequence). The CDR3 nucleotides read TGTGCCAGCACCGGGGGACACTCCTACGAGCAGTACTTC. Translation gives CASTGGHSYEQYF.

This rearrangement joins TRBV10-3 to TRBJ2-1; the match to TRBD2 covers 9 bases. V lost 6 bases, J lost 8 bases, and 8 bases stayed unmatched. CDR1 and CDR2 (germline): ENHRY, SYGVKD. The CDR3 totals 14 residues. The CDR3 sequence: CAISGTSRKDEQFF. The CDR3 bases are TGTGCCATCAGCGGGACTAGCAGAAAGGATGAGCAGTTCTTC.

This chain joins TRBV9 and TRBJ2-1, with unresolved D. The CDR3 consists of 19 residues. Trimming shortened V by 0 bases and J by 0 bases, and 19 bases separated the two germline ends. Looked up from germline, CDR1 is SGDLS and CDR2 is YYNGEE. CDR3 bases: TGTGCCAGCAGCGTAGCTACCGTGGGCGGTTTGAGCTCCTACAATGAGCAGTTCTTC. This codes for CASSVATVGGLSSYNEQFF.

The rearrangement joins TRBV9 to TRBJ2-3; D remains unclear. The CDR3 is 14 amino acids. Trimming left V 3 bases short and J 0 bases short, with 8 bases between. CDR1 and CDR2 (germline): SGDLS, YYNGEE. The CDR3 nucleotides read TGTGCCAGCAGCGGTAGAGATAGCACAGATACGCAGTATTTT. This sequence encodes CASSGRDSTDTQYF.

The chain recombines TRBV5-5 with TRBJ2-5, with D perhaps TRBD1 or TRBD2 (5 bases each). The CDR3 contains 14 residues. Germline values: CDR1 SGHKS, CDR2 YYEKEE (reference sequence). Trimming took 4 bases from V and 5 from J, leaving 15 bases between them. The CDR3 coding sequence is TGTGCCAGCAGCGAGGGACCATACGTGGAGACCCAGTACTTC. Translated, it gives CASSEGPYVETQYF.

The chain employs TRBV7-9 and TRBJ1-2; D gene unclear. V gave up 5 bases and J gave up 3 bases, with 13 bases separating them. Germline assignment: CDR1 SEHNR and CDR2 FQNEAQ (reference sequence). The CDR3 has 14 amino acids. Written as DNA, the CDR3 is TGTGCCAGCAGCCCTGGAGGCTCGTACTATGGCTACACCTTC. Translated, it gives CASSPGGSYYGYTF.

The chain is built from TRBV5-5 and TRBJ2-7; a possible D gene is TRBD1 (6 bases). V was shortened by 0 bases and J by 6 bases, with 13 bases between the two germline ends. The CDR3 covers 14 residues. CDR1 and CDR2 (germline): SGHKS, YYEKEE (reference sequence). CDR3 coding DNA: TGTGCCAGCAGCTTGGGCAGGGGTTATTTCGAGCAGTACTTC. Its protein product is CASSLGRGYFEQYF.

Regarding this clone: The identical CDR3 is also encoded by other nucleotide sequences in the sample. This sequence joins TRBV27 and TRBJ2-3; 8 nucleotides agree with TRBD2. This CDR3 spans 15 amino acids. Germline lookup yields CDR1 MNHEY and CDR2 SMNVEV (reference sequence). After removal of 2 bases from V and 4 bases from J, the junction contained 5 bases not matched to a gene. CDR3 DNA sequence: TGTGCCAGCAGTTTAGGCGGGAGGAGTGCAGATACGCAGTATTTT. Translating gives CASSLGGRSADTQYF.

A single count supports this clone. The V gene is TRBV7-2, the J gene TRBJ2-5; maybe TRBD2 (6 bases). Trimming removed 2 bases from V and 4 bases from J, with 11 bases in between. This CDR3 contains 14 residues. From germline, CDR1 is SGHTA and CDR2 FQGNSA. CDR3 loop: CASSLWSGLETQYF. The CDR3 region has the DNA TGTGCCAGCAGCTTATGGTCGGGACTAGAGACCCAGTACTTC.

This clone was recorded only once. The chain carries TRBV28 and TRBJ1-5; the D is unclear. The CDR3 has 15 amino acids. Germline loops: CDR1 MDHEN, CDR2 SYDVKM. V dropped 7 bases and J dropped 3 bases, with 16 bases sitting between them. The CDR3 region is CASTSPTYLNQPQHF. CDR3 bases: TGTGCCAGCACCTCCCCGACTTACCTCAATCAGCCCCAGCATTTT.